What follows describes a single T cell receptor beta chain. The antigen is undetermined. The time point: cycle 4 day 1 (C4D1), after 6 weeks of nivolumab. Every single patient, without exception, relapsed after autologous stem cell transplantation, and brentuximab vedotin exposure varied. This sample stems from a study of PD-1 blockade in classical Hodgkin lymphoma. Study results and caveats: Newly diagnosed patients had baseline TCR diversity that was reportedly lower than that of healthy donors. Patients with a complete response exhibited baseline diversity comparable to newly diagnosed patients.

Germline-derived CDR1 and CDR2 are SGDLS and YYNGEE. This CDR3 contains 17 residues. The V gene end was trimmed by 1 base and the J gene end by 5 bases; junction bases not matched to a gene: 11. Sequenced by immunoSEQ multiplex PCR; TCRdb stores in-frame clones only, minus some. The sample lists around 25,000 clones; 70% to 90% were seen once. This sample comprised peripheral blood mononuclear cells (PBMCs), obtained before the fourth cycle of nivolumab. The V gene is TRBV9, the J gene TRBJ2-3, with 9 positions matching TRBD2. The TCR originated in a human donor with classical Hodgkin lymphoma. This chain's CDR3 is CASSVWASGERGDTQYF. In DNA, the CDR3 is TGTGCCAGCAGCGTATGGGCTAGCGGGGAACGCGGAGATACGCAGTATTTT.